The present entry profiles one T cell receptor beta chain with its context. This clonotype occurred a few times. This clone's antigen is unknown. Per-base qualities were not stored, and no clone one base away is much larger. The sample is drawn from a study of CD8 T cells in ankylosing spondylitis (TCRdb year 2017). About the study as a whole: The study profiled T cell receptor beta repertoires in healthy donors and ankylosing spondylitis patients to find disease-linked TCR variants. Samples of peripheral blood were taken, and for ankylosing spondylitis patients, synovial fluid was collected as well. The whole study cohort included over a hundred healthy donors and 20 to 30 ankylosing spondylitis patients.

Via the germline V gene, CDR1 is MDHEN and CDR2 SYDVKM. V is shortened by 3 bases, J by 1 base, and the region joining them spans 12 bases. The CDR3 starts with the cysteine, ends with the phenylalanine, and has 15 residues. Only CDR3 DNA is held: 45 bases, read in frame from base 1. The sample was run on an Illumina HiSeq 2500. Quantitative 5'-RACE with molecular barcodes was used to prepare TCR beta libraries. From the authors' description of their analysis: To identify disease-linked TCR variants, a new computational method was used, one built on a probabilistic model of VDJ rearrangement. Using fastp at Q25 and MiXCR, TCRdb reprocessed the public reads and kept productive beta chains. Rows with a matching CDR3 protein are joined into one entry that keeps the most common DNA and genes. TCRdb's processing, not the authors', yielded these V and J calls. Within this sample are some 330,000 distinct CDR3 sequences, with roughly 8% of them counted one time only. Roughly 14% of the sample comes from the top ten.

Broad study findings and their caveats: Some motif variants were previously reported in synovial fluid and blood of reactive arthritis patients, suggesting common disease-initiation mechanisms. The disease-linked clones were reported to be significantly enriched in matched synovial fluid samples from ankylosing spondylitis patients. A TCR beta motif made up of roughly eight highly homologous amino acid variants appeared to be characteristic of blood from ankylosing spondylitis patients. The disease-linked clones had a CD8+ phenotype and were found at relatively low frequencies in peripheral blood.

This receptor chain uses TRBV28 and TRBJ2-5; the D gene identity is not certain. Sample: blood, either unsorted or a sorted T cell fraction (not recorded which). The TCR comes from a male donor with ankylosing spondylitis. The CDR3 corresponds to CASSFRLAFQETQYF. The nucleotides are TGTGCCAGCAGTTTCCGGCTGGCCTTCCAAGAGACCCAGTACTTC.